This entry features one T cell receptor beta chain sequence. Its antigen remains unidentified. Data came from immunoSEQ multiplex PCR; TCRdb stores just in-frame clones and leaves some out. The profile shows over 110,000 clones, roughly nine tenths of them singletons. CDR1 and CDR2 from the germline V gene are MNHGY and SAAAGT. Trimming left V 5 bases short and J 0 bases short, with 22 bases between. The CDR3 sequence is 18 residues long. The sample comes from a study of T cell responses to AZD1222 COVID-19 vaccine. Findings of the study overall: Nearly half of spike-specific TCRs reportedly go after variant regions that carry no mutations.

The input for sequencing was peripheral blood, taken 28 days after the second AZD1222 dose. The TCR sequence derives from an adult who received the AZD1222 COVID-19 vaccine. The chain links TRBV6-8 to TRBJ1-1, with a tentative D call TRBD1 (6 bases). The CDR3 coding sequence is TGTGCCAGCAGTCTAACAACCCGGGACAATAAAATGAACACTGAAGCTTTCTTT. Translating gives CASSLTTRDNKMNTEAFF.